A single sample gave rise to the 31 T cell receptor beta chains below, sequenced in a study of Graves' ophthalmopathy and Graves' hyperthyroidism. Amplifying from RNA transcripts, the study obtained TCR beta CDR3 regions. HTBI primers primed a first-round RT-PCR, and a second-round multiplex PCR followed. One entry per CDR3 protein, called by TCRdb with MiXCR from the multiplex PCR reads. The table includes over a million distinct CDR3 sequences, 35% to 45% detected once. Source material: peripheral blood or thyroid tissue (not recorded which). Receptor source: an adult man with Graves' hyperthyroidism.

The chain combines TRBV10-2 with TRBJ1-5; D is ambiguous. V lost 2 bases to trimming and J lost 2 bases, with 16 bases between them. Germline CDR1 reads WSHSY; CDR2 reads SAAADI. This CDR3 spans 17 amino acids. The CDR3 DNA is TGCGCCAGCAGTGAGCCGATAACTGGGGTTGGCAATCAGCCCCAGCATTTT. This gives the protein CASSEPITGVGNQPQHF.

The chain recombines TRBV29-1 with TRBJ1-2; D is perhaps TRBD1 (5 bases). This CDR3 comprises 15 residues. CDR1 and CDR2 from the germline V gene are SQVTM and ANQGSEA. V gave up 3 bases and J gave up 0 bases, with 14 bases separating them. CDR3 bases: TGCAGCGTTGACTCAGGGCAGGCCGCTAACTATGGCTACACCTTC. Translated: CSVDSGQAANYGYTF.

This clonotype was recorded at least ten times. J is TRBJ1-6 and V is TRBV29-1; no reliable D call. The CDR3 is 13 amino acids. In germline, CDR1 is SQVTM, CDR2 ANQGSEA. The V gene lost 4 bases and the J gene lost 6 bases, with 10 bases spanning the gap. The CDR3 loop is CSVGLEVNSPLHF. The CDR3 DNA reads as TGCAGCGTTGGACTTGAAGTTAATTCACCCCTCCACTTT.

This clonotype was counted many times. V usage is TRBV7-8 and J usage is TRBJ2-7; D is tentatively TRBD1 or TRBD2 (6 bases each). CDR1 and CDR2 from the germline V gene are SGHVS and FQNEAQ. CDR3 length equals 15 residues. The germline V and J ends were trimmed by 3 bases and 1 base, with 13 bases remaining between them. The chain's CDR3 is CASSFGRGGSYEQYF. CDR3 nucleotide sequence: TGTGCCAGCAGCTTTGGCCGAGGGGGGTCCTACGAGCAGTACTTC.

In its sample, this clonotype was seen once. CDR3 coding DNA: TGCAGTGCCGGCGAGATAGGGACTAGCGGGATGTACTTC. The encoded protein is CSAGEIGTSGMYF. This sequence joins TRBV20-1 and TRBJ2-5; 13 bases map to TRBD2. V lost 6 bases and J lost 13; bases outside the gene matches: 11. Germline-derived CDR1 and CDR2 are DFQATT and SNEGSKA (reference sequence). The CDR3 loop spans 13 amino acids.

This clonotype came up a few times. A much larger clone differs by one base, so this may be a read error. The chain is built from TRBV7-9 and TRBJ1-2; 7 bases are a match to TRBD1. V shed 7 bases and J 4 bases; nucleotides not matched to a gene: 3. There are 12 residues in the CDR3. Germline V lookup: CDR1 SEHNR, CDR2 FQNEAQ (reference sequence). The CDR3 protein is CASTRQGYGYTF. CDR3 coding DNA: TGTGCCAGCACCCGACAGGGCTATGGCTACACCTTC. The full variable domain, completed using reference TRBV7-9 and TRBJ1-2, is DTGVSQNPRHKITKRGQNVTFRCDPISEHNRLYWYRQTLGQGPEFLTYFQNEAQLEKSRLLSDRFSAERPKGSFSTLEIQRTEQGDSAMYLCASTRQGYGYTFGSGTRLTVV.

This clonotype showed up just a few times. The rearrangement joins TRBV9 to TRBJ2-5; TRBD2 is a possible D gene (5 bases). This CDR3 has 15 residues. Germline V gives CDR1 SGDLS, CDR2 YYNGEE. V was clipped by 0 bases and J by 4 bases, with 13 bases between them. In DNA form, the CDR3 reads TGTGCCAGCAGCGTAGGGACTTTGGTGGGAGAGACCCAGTACTTC. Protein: CASSVGTLVGETQYF. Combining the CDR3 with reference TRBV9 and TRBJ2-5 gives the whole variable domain DSGVTQTPKHLITATGQRVTLRCSPRSGDLSVYWYQQSLDQGLQFLIQYYNGEERAKGNILERFSAQQFPDLHSELNLSSLELGDSALYFCASSVGTLVGETQYFGPGTRLLVL.

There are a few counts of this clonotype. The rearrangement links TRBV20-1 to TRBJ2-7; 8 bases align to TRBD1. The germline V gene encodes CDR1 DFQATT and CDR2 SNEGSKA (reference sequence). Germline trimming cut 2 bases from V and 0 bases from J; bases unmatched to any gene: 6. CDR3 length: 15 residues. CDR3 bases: TGCAGTGCTAGATCGCGGACAGGGAACTCCTACGAGCAGTACTTC. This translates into CSARSRTGNSYEQYF.

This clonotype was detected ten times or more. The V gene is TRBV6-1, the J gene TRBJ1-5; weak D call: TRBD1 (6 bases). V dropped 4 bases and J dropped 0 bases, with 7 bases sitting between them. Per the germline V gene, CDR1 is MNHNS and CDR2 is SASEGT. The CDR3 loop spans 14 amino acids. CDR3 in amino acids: CASSVDSSNQPQHF. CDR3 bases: TGTGCCAGCAGTGTGGACAGTAGCAATCAGCCCCAGCATTTT.

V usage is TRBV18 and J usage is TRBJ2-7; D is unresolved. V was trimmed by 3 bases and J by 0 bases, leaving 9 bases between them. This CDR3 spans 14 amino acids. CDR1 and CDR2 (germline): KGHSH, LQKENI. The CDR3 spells CASSPKQSSYEQYF. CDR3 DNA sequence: TGTGCCAGCTCACCCAAACAGAGCTCCTACGAGCAGTACTTC.

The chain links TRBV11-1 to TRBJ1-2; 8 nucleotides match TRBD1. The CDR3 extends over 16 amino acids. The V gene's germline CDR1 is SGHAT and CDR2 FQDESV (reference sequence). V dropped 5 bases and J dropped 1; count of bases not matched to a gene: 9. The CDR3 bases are TGTGCCAGCAGCGCGGGACAGGCCGGGATTAACTATGGCTACACCTTC. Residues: CASSAGQAGINYGYTF.

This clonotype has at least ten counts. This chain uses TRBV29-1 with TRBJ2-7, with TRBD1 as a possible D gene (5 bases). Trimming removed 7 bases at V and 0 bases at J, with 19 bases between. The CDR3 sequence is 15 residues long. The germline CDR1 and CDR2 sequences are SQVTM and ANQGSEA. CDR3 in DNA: TGCAGCGCCGAAGGTACAGGCCCGCACTCCTACGAGCAGTACTTC. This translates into CSAEGTGPHSYEQYF.

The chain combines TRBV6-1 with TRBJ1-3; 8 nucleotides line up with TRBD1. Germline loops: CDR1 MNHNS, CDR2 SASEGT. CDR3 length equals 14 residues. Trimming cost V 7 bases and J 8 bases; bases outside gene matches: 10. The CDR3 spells CASIPGGGGYTIYF. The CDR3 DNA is TGTGCCAGCATCCCAGGGGGCGGTGGCTACACCATATATTTT.

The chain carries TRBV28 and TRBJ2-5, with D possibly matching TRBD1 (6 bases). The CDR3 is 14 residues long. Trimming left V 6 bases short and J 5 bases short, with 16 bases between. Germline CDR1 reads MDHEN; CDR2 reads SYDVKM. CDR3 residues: CASRTGSVLETQYF. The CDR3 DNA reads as TGTGCCAGCAGAACAGGGTCTGTTTTGGAGACCCAGTACTTC.

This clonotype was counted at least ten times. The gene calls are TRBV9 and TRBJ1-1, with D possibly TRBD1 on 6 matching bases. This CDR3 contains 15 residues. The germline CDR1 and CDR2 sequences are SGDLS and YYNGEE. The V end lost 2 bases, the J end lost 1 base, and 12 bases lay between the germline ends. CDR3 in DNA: TGTGCCAGCAGCGTTCGGACAGACTCGAACACTGAAGCTTTCTTT. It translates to CASSVRTDSNTEAFF.

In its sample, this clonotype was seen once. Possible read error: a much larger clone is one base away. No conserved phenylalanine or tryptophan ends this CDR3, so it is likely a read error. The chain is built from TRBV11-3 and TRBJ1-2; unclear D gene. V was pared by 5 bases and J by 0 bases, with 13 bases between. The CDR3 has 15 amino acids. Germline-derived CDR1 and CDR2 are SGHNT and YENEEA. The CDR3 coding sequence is TGTGCCAGCAGCCCGAAGGGCGGGACTAACTATGGCTACACCCTC. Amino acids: CASSPKGGTNYGYTL.

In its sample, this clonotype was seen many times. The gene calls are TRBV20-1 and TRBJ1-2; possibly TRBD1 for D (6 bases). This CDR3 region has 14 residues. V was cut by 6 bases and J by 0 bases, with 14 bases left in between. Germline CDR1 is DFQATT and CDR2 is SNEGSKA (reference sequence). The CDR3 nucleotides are TGCAGTGCGCCTAGGACAGTAACTAACTATGGCTACACCTTC. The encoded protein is CSAPRTVTNYGYTF.

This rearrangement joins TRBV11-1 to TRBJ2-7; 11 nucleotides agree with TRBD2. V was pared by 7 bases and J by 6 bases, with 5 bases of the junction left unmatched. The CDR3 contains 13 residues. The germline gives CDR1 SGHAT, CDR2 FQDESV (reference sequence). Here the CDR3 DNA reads TGTGCCAGCATGGGGACTAGCGGTGCCGAGCAGTACTTC. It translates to CASMGTSGAEQYF.

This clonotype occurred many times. The CDR3 sequence: CASSLALAGSSSETQYF. The CDR3 bases are TGTGCCAGCAGCTTAGCCCTAGCGGGATCCTCGTCAGAGACCCAGTACTTC. The chain has TRBV7-6 and TRBJ2-5; 9 bases agree with TRBD2. Germline lookup yields CDR1 SGHVS and CDR2 FNYEAQ. With V trimmed by 0 bases and J by 4 bases, 9 bases remained unmatched. The CDR3 extends over 17 amino acids.

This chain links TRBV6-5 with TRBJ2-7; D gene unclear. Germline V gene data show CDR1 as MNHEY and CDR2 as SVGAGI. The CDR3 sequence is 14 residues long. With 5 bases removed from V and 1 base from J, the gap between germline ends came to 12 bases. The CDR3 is CASSEYRGSYEQYF. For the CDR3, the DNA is TGTGCCAGCAGTGAATATAGAGGTTCCTACGAGCAGTACTTC.

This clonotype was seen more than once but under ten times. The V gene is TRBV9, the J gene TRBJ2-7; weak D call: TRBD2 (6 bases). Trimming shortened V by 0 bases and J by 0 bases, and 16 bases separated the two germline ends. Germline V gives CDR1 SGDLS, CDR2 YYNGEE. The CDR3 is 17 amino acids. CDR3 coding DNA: TGTGCCAGCAGCGTAGGGCCGGGACTCAGGAGCTCCTACGAGCAGTACTTC. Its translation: CASSVGPGLRSSYEQYF.

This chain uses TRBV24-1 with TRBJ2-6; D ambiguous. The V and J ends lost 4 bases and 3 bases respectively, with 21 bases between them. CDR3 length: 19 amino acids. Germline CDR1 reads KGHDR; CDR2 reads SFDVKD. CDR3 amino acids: CATSDPSPTRGRGANVLTF. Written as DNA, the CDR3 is TGTGCCACCAGTGACCCCTCCCCGACAAGAGGCCGTGGGGCCAACGTCCTGACTTTC.

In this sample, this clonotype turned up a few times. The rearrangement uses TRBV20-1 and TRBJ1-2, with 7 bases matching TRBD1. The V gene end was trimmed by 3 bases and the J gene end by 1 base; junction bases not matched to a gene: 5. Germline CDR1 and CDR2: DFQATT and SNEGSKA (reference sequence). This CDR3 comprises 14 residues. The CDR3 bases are TGCAGTGCTAGCAGACAGGGTAATAACTATGGCTACACCTTC. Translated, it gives CSASRQGNNYGYTF.

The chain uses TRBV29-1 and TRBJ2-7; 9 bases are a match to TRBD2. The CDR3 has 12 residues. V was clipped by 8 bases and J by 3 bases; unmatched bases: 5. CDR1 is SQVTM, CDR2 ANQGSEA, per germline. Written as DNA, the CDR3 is TGCAGCTTCGGTAGCGGGGGCTACGAGCAGTACTTC. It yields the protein CSFGSGGYEQYF.

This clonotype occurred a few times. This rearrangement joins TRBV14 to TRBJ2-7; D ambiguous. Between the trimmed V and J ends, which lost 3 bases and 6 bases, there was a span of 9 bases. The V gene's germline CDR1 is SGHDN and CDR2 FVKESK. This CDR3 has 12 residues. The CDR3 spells CASSHSRVEQYF. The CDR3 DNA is TGTGCCAGCAGCCATAGTAGGGTCGAGCAGTACTTC. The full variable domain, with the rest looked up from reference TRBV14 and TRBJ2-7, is EAGVTQFPSHSVIEKGQTVTLRCDPISGHDNLYWYRRVMGKEIKFLLHFVKESKQDESGMPNNRFLAERTGGTYSTLKVQPAELEDSGVYFCASSHSRVEQYFGPGTRLTVT.

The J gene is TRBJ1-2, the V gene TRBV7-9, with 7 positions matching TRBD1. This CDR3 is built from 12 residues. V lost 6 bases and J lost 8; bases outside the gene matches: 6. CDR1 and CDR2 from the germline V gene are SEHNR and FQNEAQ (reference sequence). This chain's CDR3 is CASRSGTEGYTF. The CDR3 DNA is TGTGCCAGCAGGTCTGGGACAGAGGGCTACACCTTC.

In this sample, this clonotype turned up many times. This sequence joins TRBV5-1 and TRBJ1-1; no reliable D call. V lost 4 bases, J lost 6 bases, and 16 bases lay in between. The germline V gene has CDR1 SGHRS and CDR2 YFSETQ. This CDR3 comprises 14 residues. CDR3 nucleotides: TGCGCCAGCAGCCATGCAAGAGACGGTGCTGAAGCTTTCTTT. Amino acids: CASSHARDGAEAFF. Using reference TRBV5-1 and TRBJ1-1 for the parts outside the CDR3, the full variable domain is KAGVTQTPRYLIKTRGQQVTLSCSPISGHRSVSWYQQTPGQGLQFLFEYFSETQRNKGNFPGRFSGRQFSNSRSEMNVSTLELGDSALYLCASSHARDGAEAFFGQGTRLTVV.

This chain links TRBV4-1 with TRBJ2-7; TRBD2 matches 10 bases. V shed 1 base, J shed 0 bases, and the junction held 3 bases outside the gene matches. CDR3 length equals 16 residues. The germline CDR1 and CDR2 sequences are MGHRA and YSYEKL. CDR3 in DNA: TGCGCCAGCAGCCAAGCCGGGACTAGCGTCTCCTACGAGCAGTACTTC. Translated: CASSQAGTSVSYEQYF.

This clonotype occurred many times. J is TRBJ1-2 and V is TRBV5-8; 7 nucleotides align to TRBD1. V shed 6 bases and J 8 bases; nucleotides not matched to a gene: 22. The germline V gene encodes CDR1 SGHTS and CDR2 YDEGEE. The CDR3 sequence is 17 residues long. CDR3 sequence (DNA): TGTGCCAGCATGGGCCGACAGGGTATATTCGGGATAGGAGGCTACACCTTC. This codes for CASMGRQGIFGIGGYTF.

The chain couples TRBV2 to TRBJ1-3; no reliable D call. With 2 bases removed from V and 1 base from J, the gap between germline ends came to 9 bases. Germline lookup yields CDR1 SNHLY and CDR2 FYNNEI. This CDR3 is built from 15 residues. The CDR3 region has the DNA TGTGCCAGCAGTGAATTGACCGCATCTGGAAACACCATATATTTT. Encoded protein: CASSELTASGNTIYF.

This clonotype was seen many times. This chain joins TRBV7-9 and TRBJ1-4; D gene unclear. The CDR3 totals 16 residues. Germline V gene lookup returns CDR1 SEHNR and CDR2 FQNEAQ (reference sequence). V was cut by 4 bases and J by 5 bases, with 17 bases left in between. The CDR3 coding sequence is TGTGCCAGCAGCTCCCCGGCGGACGCGCTAAATGAAAAACTGTTTTTT. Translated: CASSSPADALNEKLFF.